The following is a TCR beta chain sequence with its context. Antigen: not known. This specimen belongs to a study of shared clonotypes between healthy human individuals. Study in general: Samples came from two female and a few male donors aged 18 to 49. Study-wide findings and caveats: Clonotypes not shared had lower generation probabilities than those common to all four donors. Four donors held approximately 4.6% of naive CD4 clonotypes in common.

All participating donors were Caucasian adults from Nashville, Tennessee. The V gene lost 2 bases and the J gene lost 1 base, with 9 bases spanning the gap. The CDR3 loop spans 14 amino acids. Germline V gene sequence: CDR1 PRHDT, CDR2 FYEKMQ (reference sequence). Using immunoSEQ multiplex PCR, the repertoire was profiled, and TCRdb retains in-frame clones only, with some absent. The sample comprises about 300,000 clones, roughly 70% of which are singletons, and 9% to 12% rests with the top ten. The chain carries TRBV13 and TRBJ2-7; D not resolved. Sequenced: memory CD4+ T cells sorted from blood. The subset: CD45RA-negative fraction. This TCR was recovered from a man aged 25-45 years in good health. CDR3 residues: CASSLRGASYEQYF. CDR3 DNA sequence: TGTGCCAGCAGCTTACGCGGTGCTTCCTACGAGCAGTACTTC.